The 21 T cell receptor beta chains listed next were all sequenced from one sample in a study of a mutant IDH1 vaccine in newly diagnosed glioma. No cognate antigen is known for these TCRs. Using immunoSEQ multiplex PCR, the repertoire was profiled, and TCRdb retains in-frame clones only, with some absent. This table holds 70,000 to 90,000 clones, 75% to 95% found once. Time point indicated: week 5, during vaccination. With topical imiquimod, each dose of the vaccine consisted of 300 ug of mutant IDH1 20-mer peptide. This sample comprised PBMCs, obtained from a glioma patient whose treatment included an IDH1 peptide vaccine. The receptors stem from a woman between 45 and 65 years old with glioma.

The rearrangement joins TRBV5-4 to TRBJ2-1, with 7 bases fitting TRBD2. The CDR3 spans 20 residues. The V segment lost 0 bases and the J segment 3 bases; nucleotides outside the gene matches: 18. CDR1 is SGHNT and CDR2 is YYREEE in the germline V gene (reference sequence). CDR3: CASSLGWREWGTGGYNEQFF. The CDR3 DNA reads TGTGCCAGCAGCTTGGGGTGGCGGGAGTGGGGTACGGGAGGCTACAATGAGCAGTTCTTC.

This sequence joins TRBV5-6 and TRBJ2-1; D remains unclear. The germline V gene encodes CDR1 SGHDT and CDR2 YYEEEE. Trimming took 4 bases from V and 7 from J, leaving 15 bases between them. The CDR3 totals 14 residues. CDR3 sequence (DNA): TGTGCCAGCAGCCTTAGAACGGGCCGGAATGAGCAGTTCTTC. Translation gives CASSLRTGRNEQFF.

The chain couples TRBV5-4 to TRBJ2-2; 8 positions match TRBD2. CDR3 length: 16 residues. In germline, CDR1 is SGHNT, CDR2 YYREEE (reference sequence). Germline trimming cut 3 bases from V and 2 bases from J; bases unmatched to any gene: 6. CDR3 sequence reads: CASSWKRELNTGELFF. The CDR3 coding sequence is TGTGCCAGCAGCTGGAAGCGGGAGCTCAACACCGGGGAGCTGTTTTTT.

The rearrangement uses TRBV21-1 and TRBJ2-3; TRBD2 is the table's D call, not checked against the DNA. TRBV21-1 is termed a pseudogene. The CDR3 contains 18 residues. In nucleotides, the CDR3 is TGTGCCAGCAGCAAACAGGGATCTAGCGGGCGCCGCACAGATACGCAGTATTTT. Amino acids: CASSKQGSSGRRTDTQYF.

The rearrangement uses TRBV28 and TRBJ2-1; D could derive from TRBD1 or TRBD2 (5 bases each). Germline CDR1 is MDHEN and CDR2 is SYDVKM. V shed 1 base and J shed 0 bases, with 25 bases lying between them. The CDR3 spans 21 residues. CDR3 protein: CASSLSLGDAYRLSSYNEQFF. CDR3 DNA sequence: TGTGCCAGCAGTTTATCCCTGGGGGACGCGTATAGATTAAGCTCCTACAATGAGCAGTTCTTC.

The chain couples TRBV28 to TRBJ1-1; tentatively, D is TRBD1 (5 bases). The germline CDR1 and CDR2 sequences are MDHEN and SYDVKM. The CDR3 runs to 14 residues. V gave up 3 bases and J gave up 5 bases, with 13 bases separating them. The CDR3, as DNA: TGTGCCAGCAGTTTTCTCCAGGGTAGAACTGAAGCTTTCTTT. Amino acids: CASSFLQGRTEAFF.

This chain uses TRBV28 with TRBJ2-7; unclear D gene. The ends were cut back, 4 bases at V and 3 bases at J, with 13 bases in the middle. There are 14 residues in the CDR3. CDR1 is MDHEN and CDR2 is SYDVKM in the germline V gene. In DNA form, the CDR3 reads TGTGCCAGCAGTTGGACGGCCTATCACTACGAGCAGTACTTC. Translated: CASSWTAYHYEQYF.

This chain connects TRBV28 to TRBJ1-4; the match to TRBD1 covers 7 bases. Trimming cost V 6 bases and J 8 bases; bases outside gene matches: 9. The germline CDR1 and CDR2 sequences are MDHEN and SYDVKM. This CDR3 has 14 amino acids. This chain's CDR3 is CASRKDRTREKLFF. The CDR3 nucleotides are TGTGCCAGCAGGAAGGACAGGACCCGCGAAAAACTGTTTTTT.

The rearrangement joins TRBV30 to TRBJ1-4; D remains ambiguous. CDR1 is GTSNPN and CDR2 is SVGIG in the germline V gene (reference sequence). Trimming removed 0 bases at V and 8 bases at J, with 16 bases between. There are 15 residues in the CDR3. The CDR3 here is CAWSVRWRGGEKLFF. The CDR3 DNA reads TGTGCCTGGAGTGTACGGTGGCGAGGAGGGGAAAAACTGTTTTTT. The whole variable domain, filled in from reference TRBV30 and TRBJ1-4, reads SQTIHQWPATLVQPVGSPLSLECTVEGTSNPNLYWYRQAAGRGLQLLFYSVGIGQISSEVPQNLSASRPQDRQFILSSKKLLLSDSGFYLCAWSVRWRGGEKLFFGSGTQLSVL.

V gene TRBV5-4 combines with J gene TRBJ2-3, with 7 bases identical to TRBD2. V was pared by 0 bases and J by 1 base, with 11 bases of the junction left unmatched. Per germline, CDR1 SGHNT and CDR2 YYREEE (reference sequence). The CDR3 spans 18 residues. The CDR3 loop reads CASSLGGRAASGTDTQYF. The CDR3 nucleotides are TGTGCCAGCAGCTTGGGGGGGAGGGCCGCCAGCGGCACAGATACGCAGTATTTT.

This clone was detected only once. The chain recombines TRBV7-6 with TRBJ1-5; D may be TRBD1 (5 bases). CDR3 length: 13 residues. The V gene's germline CDR1 is SGHVS and CDR2 FNYEAQ. V lost 3 bases to trimming and J lost 4 bases, with 7 bases between them. The chain's CDR3 is CASSFGGNQPQHF. The CDR3 coding sequence is TGTGCCAGCAGCTTTGGGGGAAATCAGCCCCAGCATTTT.

The CDR3 coding sequence is TGTGCCAGCGTGGGACAGACCTACGAGCAGTACTTC. This translates into CASVGQTYEQYF. The gene calls are TRBV6-4 and TRBJ2-7, with 7 bases matching TRBD1. CDR1 MRHNA and CDR2 SNTAGT come from the germline V gene. The trim removed 8 bases at V and 2 bases at J, leaving 3 bases unmatched. The CDR3 spans 12 residues.

The chain links TRBV29-1 to TRBJ1-1; D ambiguous. Germline V CDR1 and CDR2: SQVTM, ANQGSEA. The ends were cut back, 6 bases at V and 1 base at J, with 12 bases in the middle. This CDR3 has 13 amino acids. CDR3 DNA: TGCAGCGTCCGCCTGGACGGGAACACTGAAGCTTTCTTT. Its protein is CSVRLDGNTEAFF.

V gene TRBV19 combines with J gene TRBJ2-1; D gene ambiguous. The CDR3 extends over 11 amino acids. From germline, CDR1 is LNHDA and CDR2 SQIVND (reference sequence). V lost 7 bases to trimming and J lost 7 bases, with 8 bases between them. CDR3 nucleotides: TGTGCCAGTACCCTCCGGAATGAGCAGTTCTTC. This translates into CASTLRNEQFF.

This rearrangement joins TRBV4-1 to TRBJ1-1; 7 bases agree with TRBD1. The CDR3 is made up of 13 amino acids. With V trimmed by 6 bases and J by 1 base, 2 bases remained unmatched. Germline-derived CDR1 and CDR2 are MGHRA and YSYEKL. The CDR3 here is CASSRQGNTEAFF. CDR3 bases: TGCGCCAGCAGTCGACAGGGGAACACTGAAGCTTTCTTT.

The J gene is TRBJ2-1, the V gene TRBV19; unclear D gene. The CDR3 runs to 14 residues. Germline CDR1 reads LNHDA; CDR2 reads SQIVND (reference sequence). Trimming took 2 bases from V and 3 from J, leaving 8 bases between them. The CDR3 loop is CASSIPPVYNEQFF. The DNA for the CDR3 is TGTGCCAGTAGTATACCCCCGGTCTACAATGAGCAGTTCTTC.

This rearrangement joins TRBV6-1 to TRBJ2-3; perhaps TRBD2 as D (5 bases). CDR1 is MNHNS and CDR2 is SASEGT in the germline V gene. The CDR3 runs to 14 residues. Trimming took 3 bases from V and 5 from J, leaving 12 bases between them. The CDR3 region is CASSDSSGLDTQYF. CDR3 nucleotides: TGTGCCAGCAGTGACTCCTCGGGGTTAGATACGCAGTATTTT.

The rearrangement uses TRBV7-8 and TRBJ2-1; 7 nucleotides line up with TRBD2. Per germline, CDR1 SGHVS and CDR2 FQNEAQ. Trimming took 5 bases from V and 9 from J; bases not matched to a gene: 13. This CDR3 has 15 amino acids. The CDR3 bases are TGTGCCAGCAGCCCCGGACTAGTTGAGGGCGGTGAGCAGTTCTTC. Translation: CASSPGLVEGGEQFF. The whole variable domain, remainder taken from reference TRBV7-8 and TRBJ2-1, is GAGVSQSPRYKVAKRGQDVALRCDPISGHVSLFWYQQALGQGPEFLTYFQNEAQLDKSGLPSDRFFAERPEGSVSTLKIQRTQQEDSAVYLCASSPGLVEGGEQFFGPGTRLTVL.

V is TRBV5-1 and J is TRBJ1-2, with 7 bases matching TRBD1. The CDR3 contains 15 residues. J was trimmed by 0 bases and V by 2 bases; bases with no gene match: 4. Germline V gives CDR1 SGHRS, CDR2 YFSETQ. CDR3 loop: CASSFTGETNYGYTF. As DNA, the CDR3 is TGCGCCAGCAGCTTCACAGGGGAAACTAACTATGGCTACACCTTC.

The CDR3 reads CASSAPGLAQDEQFF. The CDR3 bases are TGTGCCAGCAGTGCACCGGGACTAGCGCAAGATGAGCAGTTCTTC. The rearrangement joins TRBV25-1 to TRBJ2-1; 10 bases match TRBD2. V was pared by 4 bases and J by 8 bases, with 8 bases of the junction left unmatched. CDR1 is MGHDK and CDR2 is SYGVNS in the germline V gene. The CDR3 sequence is 15 residues long. The variable domain in full, with the rest retrieved from reference TRBV25-1 and TRBJ2-1, is EADIYQTPRYLVIGTGKKITLECSQTMGHDKMYWYQQDPGMELHLIHYSYGVNSTEKGDLSSESTVSRIRTEHFPLTLESARPSHTSQYLCASSAPGLAQDEQFFGPGTRLTVL.

The chain has TRBV15 and TRBJ2-5, with 8 bases lining up with TRBD1. CDR3 length: 14 amino acids. V was clipped by 2 bases and J by 5 bases; unmatched bases: 4. Germline-derived CDR1 and CDR2 are LNHNV and YYDKDF (reference sequence). The CDR3 loop is CATSRQGARETQYF. In nucleotides, the CDR3 is TGTGCCACCAGCAGACAGGGGGCCAGGGAGACCCAGTACTTC.